A single sample gave rise to the 30 T cell receptor beta chains below, sequenced in a study of T cell changes during pregnancy in multiple sclerosis. Measured with immunoSEQ multiplex PCR; TCRdb has only the in-frame clones, and not every one. The sample records tens of thousands of clones, around 94% being singletons. This material consisted of CD8+ T cells from peripheral blood mononuclear cells, taken after pregnancy. The receptors shown here come from a female donor with multiple sclerosis, enrolled in a pregnancy study.

The chain has TRBV2 and TRBJ2-2, with 10 bases fitting TRBD1. This CDR3 contains 15 residues. The germline gives CDR1 SNHLY, CDR2 FYNNEI. V gave up 5 bases and J gave up 5 bases; unmatched junction bases: 5. The CDR3: CASSLDRGMTGELFF. CDR3 coding DNA: TGTGCCAGCAGTTTGGACAGGGGGATGACCGGGGAGCTGTTTTTT.

This rearrangement joins TRBV19 to TRBJ2-3, with a possible D match to TRBD1 (6 bases). From germline, CDR1 is LNHDA and CDR2 SQIVND (reference sequence). CDR3 size: 13 residues. With 3 bases removed from V and 4 bases from J, the gap between germline ends came to 8 bases. The CDR3 reads CASSIGGPDTQYF. CDR3 DNA sequence: TGTGCCAGTAGTATTGGGGGCCCAGATACGCAGTATTTT.

The chain recombines TRBV4-3 with TRBJ2-7; D not certain. V was pared by 0 bases and J by 2 bases, with 14 bases between. The length of the CDR3 is 16 residues. The germline V gene has CDR1 LGHNA and CDR2 YSLEER. The DNA of the CDR3 is TGCGCCAGCAGCCAAGATCTGTACCTAGAGCCCTACGAGCAGTACTTC. As protein: CASSQDLYLEPYEQYF.

CDR3 nucleotide sequence: TGTGCCAGCTCACCAGGGACAGGGGGTGTAGAAAACTATGGCTACACCTTC. This codes for CASSPGTGGVENYGYTF. The genes are TRBV18 and TRBJ1-2; TRBD1 matches at 11 bases. V lost 2 bases to trimming and J lost 2 bases; unmatched junction nucleotides: 7. The CDR3 runs 17 residues. Germline V lookup: CDR1 KGHSH, CDR2 LQKENI.

The chain links TRBV5-1 to TRBJ2-5; D is possibly TRBD2 (7 bases). The V gene's germline CDR1 is SGHRS and CDR2 YFSETQ. Between the trimmed V and J ends, which lost 0 bases and 0 bases, there was a span of 18 bases. The CDR3 is 18 amino acids. The CDR3 loop is CASSLALRGASYQETQYF. The CDR3 DNA sequence: TGCGCCAGCAGCTTGGCACTCCGGGGGGCTTCGTACCAAGAGACCCAGTACTTC.

The rearrangement joins TRBV5-1 to TRBJ2-3; TRBD2 aligns across 10 bases. Germline V gives CDR1 SGHRS, CDR2 YFSETQ. V gave up 0 bases and J gave up 6 bases; unmatched junction bases: 7. This CDR3 contains 16 residues. Here the CDR3 DNA reads TGCGCCAGCAGCTTGGGACTAGCGGGCTTGGCTGATACGCAGTATTTT. This sequence encodes CASSLGLAGLADTQYF.

V gene TRBV4-2 combines with J gene TRBJ2-6; 7 bases line up with TRBD2. J lost 4 bases, V lost 0 bases, and 6 bases had no gene match. CDR1 is LGHNA, CDR2 YNFKEQ, per germline. This CDR3 spans 17 amino acids. CDR3 in amino acids: CASSQDRRGTGANVLTF. CDR3 bases: TGTGCCAGCAGCCAAGATCGGCGGGGGACCGGGGCCAACGTCCTGACTTTC.

The chain joins TRBV7-8 to TRBJ1-5, with 11 bases lining up with TRBD1. The CDR3 is 17 residues long. V lost 3 bases, J lost 1 base, and 5 bases stayed unmatched. Per the germline V gene, CDR1 is SGHVS and CDR2 is FQNEAQ. As DNA, the CDR3 is TGTGCCAGCAGCTTCGAACGGGACAGGGGGAGCAATCAGCCCCAGCATTTT. This encodes CASSFERDRGSNQPQHF.

The chain is built from TRBV7-9 and TRBJ2-1; 14 bases match TRBD2. The germline V gene has CDR1 SEHNR and CDR2 FQNEAQ (reference sequence). This CDR3 has 15 amino acids. V shed 4 bases and J 8 bases; nucleotides not matched to a gene: 4. In DNA form, the CDR3 reads TGTGCCAGCAGCTCGGGACTAGCGGGAGAGGATGAGCAGTTCTTC. Protein sequence: CASSSGLAGEDEQFF.

This chain joins TRBV13 and TRBJ1-1; D is possibly TRBD1 (6 bases). Trimming pared 7 bases from V and 7 bases from J, leaving 16 bases between. Per the germline V gene, CDR1 is PRHDT and CDR2 is FYEKMQ (reference sequence). This CDR3 has 13 amino acids. In DNA, the CDR3 is TGTGCCAGCATCCCGACAGGAGATTTTGAAGCTTTCTTT. It specifies CASIPTGDFEAFF. The variable domain in full, with the rest retrieved from reference TRBV13 and TRBJ1-1, is AAGVIQSPRHLIKEKRETATLKCYPIPRHDTVYWYQQGPGQDPQFLISFYEKMQSDKGSIPDRFSAQQFSDYHSELNMSSLELGDSALYFCASIPTGDFEAFFGQGTRLTVV.

The chain couples TRBV7-9 to TRBJ2-1; 9 bases agree with TRBD2. This CDR3 is built from 18 residues. The V gene's germline CDR1 is SEHNR and CDR2 FQNEAQ (reference sequence). The trim removed 5 bases at V and 0 bases at J, leaving 11 bases unmatched. CDR3: CASSSGLAYSSSYNEQFF. The CDR3 nucleotides read TGTGCCAGCAGCAGTGGACTAGCGTACTCGAGCTCCTACAATGAGCAGTTCTTC.

The genes are TRBV18 and TRBJ2-2; 12 nucleotides line up with TRBD2. From germline, CDR1 is KGHSH and CDR2 LQKENI. The J segment lost 5 bases and the V segment lost 3 bases, leaving 4 bases of the junction unmatched. CDR3 length: 16 amino acids. The CDR3 DNA reads TGTGCCAGCTCACCGACTAGCGGGAGACGGACCGGGGAGCTGTTTTTT. Protein product: CASSPTSGRRTGELFF.

This clone has only one observation. J is TRBJ1-2 and V is TRBV7-9, with 8 bases that match TRBD1. CDR3 length: 14 amino acids. From germline, CDR1 is SEHNR and CDR2 FQNEAQ (reference sequence). The trim removed 4 bases at V and 3 bases at J, leaving 4 bases unmatched. The CDR3 DNA reads TGTGCCAGCAGCTCCCGGACAGGGCACTATGGCTACACCTTC. It codes for CASSSRTGHYGYTF. The whole variable domain, filled in from reference TRBV7-9 and TRBJ1-2, reads DTGVSQNPRHKITKRGQNVTFRCDPISEHNRLYWYRQTLGQGPEFLTYFQNEAQLEKSRLLSDRFSAERPKGSFSTLEIQRTEQGDSAMYLCASSSRTGHYGYTFGSGTRLTVV.

V gene TRBV7-9 combines with J gene TRBJ2-3; no definite D call. The V gene lost 4 bases and the J gene lost 1 base, with 6 bases spanning the gap. CDR3 size: 13 residues. Germline V gene lookup returns CDR1 SEHNR and CDR2 FQNEAQ (reference sequence). CDR3 bases: TGTGCCAGCAGCTCATCGGGCACAGATACGCAGTATTTT. As protein: CASSSSGTDTQYF. Full variable domain (missing parts from reference TRBV7-9 and TRBJ2-3): DTGVSQNPRHKITKRGQNVTFRCDPISEHNRLYWYRQTLGQGPEFLTYFQNEAQLEKSRLLSDRFSAERPKGSFSTLEIQRTEQGDSAMYLCASSSSGTDTQYFGPGTRLTVL.

The V gene is TRBV10-3, the J gene TRBJ2-1; 7 nucleotides align to TRBD1. J was trimmed by 5 bases and V by 4 bases; bases with no gene match: 8. The CDR3 spans 15 residues. Germline V gene sequence: CDR1 ENHRY, CDR2 SYGVKD. The CDR3 DNA reads as TGTGCCATCAGTGCGACAGGGCCCCTCGACAATGAGCAGTTCTTC. This codes for CAISATGPLDNEQFF.

The table lists this clone with a count of one. J is TRBJ1-1 and V is TRBV5-5, with D perhaps TRBD1 (6 bases). Germline lookup yields CDR1 SGHKS and CDR2 YYEKEE (reference sequence). V was shortened by 0 bases and J by 6 bases, with 15 bases between the two germline ends. This CDR3 has 15 residues. The DNA of the CDR3 is TGTGCCAGCAGCTTGGAGGGGGGGCGAGGGGCTGAAGCTTTCTTT. It is translated as CASSLEGGRGAEAFF.

The chain joins TRBV30 to TRBJ2-7; 10 nucleotides align to TRBD2. Unmatched junction bases numbered 9, after V lost 4 bases and J lost 0 bases. Germline V lookup: CDR1 GTSNPN, CDR2 SVGIG (reference sequence). The CDR3 contains 16 residues. CDR3 region: CAWTTTSGPHSYEQYF. CDR3 sequence (DNA): TGTGCCTGGACCACGACTAGCGGGCCTCACTCCTACGAGCAGTACTTC.

The rearrangement links TRBV10-3 to TRBJ2-7, with 8 bases that match TRBD2. Germline lookup yields CDR1 ENHRY and CDR2 SYGVKD. The CDR3 contains 15 residues. Trimming cost V 6 bases and J 3 bases; bases outside gene matches: 10. The CDR3 region has the DNA TGTGCCATCAGGGGGGGAGAGCGGGAGCTCTACGAGCAGTACTTC. This codes for CAIRGGERELYEQYF.

The chain links TRBV27 to TRBJ2-3; TRBD1 aligns across 9 bases. The CDR3 is made up of 15 amino acids. Looked up from germline, CDR1 is MNHEY and CDR2 is SMNVEV (reference sequence). V lost 6 bases and J lost 2; bases outside the gene matches: 6. CDR3 residues: CASRLWTGDTDTQYF. The CDR3 DNA is TGTGCCAGCAGGCTATGGACAGGGGACACAGATACGCAGTATTTT.

The rearrangement links TRBV10-1 to TRBJ2-1, with 9 bases identical to TRBD2. The germline V gene encodes CDR1 WNHNN and CDR2 SYGVQD (reference sequence). This CDR3 spans 16 amino acids. With 6 bases clipped from V and 7 bases from J, the junction kept 13 bases outside the gene matches. The CDR3 nucleotides are TGCGCCAGCAGCCCTCTAGCGGGACTCTCCAGTAATGAGCAGTTCTTC. Its translation is CASSPLAGLSSNEQFF.

The V call is TRBV10-1, the J call TRBJ2-1; 11 bases map to TRBD2. The CDR3 covers 18 residues. Germline V lookup: CDR1 WNHNN, CDR2 SYGVQD (reference sequence). Trimming cost V 0 bases and J 5 bases; bases outside gene matches: 9. The CDR3 loop reads CASSESIGGTSGHNEQFF. The CDR3 bases are TGCGCCAGCAGTGAGTCGATCGGTGGGACTAGCGGACACAATGAGCAGTTCTTC.

This clone was seen just once. The chain uses TRBV7-9 and TRBJ1-1; perhaps TRBD1 as D (5 bases). Germline CDR1 is SEHNR and CDR2 is FQNEAQ (reference sequence). This CDR3 has 12 amino acids. The V gene lost 2 bases and the J gene lost 6 bases, with 7 bases spanning the gap. The CDR3 nucleotides read TGTGCCAGCAGCTTAATACAGGCTGAAGCTTTCTTT. Amino acids: CASSLIQAEAFF.

CDR3 loop: CASPSQRGRQYF. Here the CDR3 DNA reads TGTGCCAGCCCGAGCCAACGGGGGAGGCAGTACTTC. The chain carries TRBV2 and TRBJ2-7; a weak D match, TRBD2 (6 bases). The length of the CDR3 is 12 residues. Trimming removed 8 bases at V and 9 bases at J, with 17 bases between. Germline-derived CDR1 and CDR2 are SNHLY and FYNNEI.

This clone was recorded only once. The chain carries TRBV7-8 and TRBJ2-7; weak D call: TRBD2 (5 bases). Trimming removed 7 bases from V and 4 bases from J, with 17 bases in between. CDR1 and CDR2 from the germline V gene are SGHVS and FQNEAQ. The CDR3 totals 14 residues. The CDR3 DNA is TGTGCCAGCACTCCGTACGAGGGCGCTTACGAGCAGTACTTC. This gives the protein CASTPYEGAYEQYF.

Only one count was recorded for this clone. The chain recombines TRBV19 with TRBJ2-7; TRBD1 agrees at 7 bases. Per the germline V gene, CDR1 is LNHDA and CDR2 is SQIVND (reference sequence). V shed 6 bases and J 3 bases; nucleotides not matched to a gene: 5. This CDR3 is 13 amino acids long. CDR3: CASSTTGNYEQYF. In DNA, the CDR3 is TGTGCCAGTAGCACGACAGGGAACTACGAGCAGTACTTC.

The CDR3 sequence: CASSQALQATNYGYTF. CDR3 bases: TGTGCCAGCAGCCAAGCATTACAGGCCACTAACTATGGCTACACCTTC. V usage is TRBV4-2 and J usage is TRBJ1-2, with D possibly matching TRBD1 (5 bases). The germline V gene has CDR1 LGHNA and CDR2 YNFKEQ. Trimming stripped 1 base from V and 0 bases from J, with 12 bases between. This CDR3 is built from 16 residues.

The chain links TRBV7-8 to TRBJ2-1, with D uncertain. This CDR3 is 12 amino acids long. The germline V and J ends were trimmed by 1 base and 15 bases, with 13 bases remaining between them. Looked up from germline, CDR1 is SGHVS and CDR2 is FQNEAQ. In DNA form, the CDR3 reads TGTGCCAGCAGCTTAGGCGAAACCGCACCGTTCTTC. Encoded protein: CASSLGETAPFF.

The V and J genes are TRBV5-1 and TRBJ2-3; D is unresolved. From germline, CDR1 is SGHRS and CDR2 YFSETQ. Trimming took 2 bases from V and 2 from J, leaving 9 bases between them. CDR3 size: 14 residues. The CDR3 nucleotides are TGCGCCAGCAGCTTCTTCGGTTACACAGATACGCAGTATTTT. Its protein is CASSFFGYTDTQYF.

CDR3 loop: CASSESYQDLAGYTDTQYF. CDR3 nucleotide sequence: TGCGCCAGCAGTGAGTCGTATCAAGACTTAGCGGGATACACAGATACGCAGTATTTT. The chain is built from TRBV10-2 and TRBJ2-3; 8 bases are shared with TRBD2. Germline-derived CDR1 and CDR2 are WSHSY and SAAADI. V shed 0 bases and J 2 bases; nucleotides not matched to a gene: 13. This CDR3 has 19 residues.

The rearrangement joins TRBV30 to TRBJ2-2; weak D call: TRBD2 (5 bases). V lost 2 bases and J lost 1, with 8 bases in between. The CDR3 spans 14 residues. Germline lookup yields CDR1 GTSNPN and CDR2 SVGIG (reference sequence). The CDR3 is CAWSYGMNTGELFF. DNA for the CDR3: TGTGCCTGGAGTTACGGGATGAACACCGGGGAGCTGTTTTTT.